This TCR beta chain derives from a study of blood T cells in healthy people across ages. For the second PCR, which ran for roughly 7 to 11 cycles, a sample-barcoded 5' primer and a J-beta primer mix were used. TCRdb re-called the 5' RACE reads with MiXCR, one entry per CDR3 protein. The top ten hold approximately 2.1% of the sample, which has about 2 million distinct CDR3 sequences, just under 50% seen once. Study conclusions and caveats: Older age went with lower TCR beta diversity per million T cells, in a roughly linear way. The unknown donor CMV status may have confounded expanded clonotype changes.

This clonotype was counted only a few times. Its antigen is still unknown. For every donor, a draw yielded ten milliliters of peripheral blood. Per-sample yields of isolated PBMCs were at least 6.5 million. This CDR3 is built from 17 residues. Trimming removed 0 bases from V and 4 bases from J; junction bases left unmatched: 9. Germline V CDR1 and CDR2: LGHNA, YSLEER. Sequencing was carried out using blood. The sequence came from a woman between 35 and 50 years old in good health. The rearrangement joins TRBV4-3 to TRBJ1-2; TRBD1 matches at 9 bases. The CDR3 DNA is TGCGCCAGCAGCCAAGACACCGGGACAGGGCTTTTCTATGGCTACACCTTC. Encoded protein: CASSQDTGTGLFYGYTF.